Below, 6 T cell receptor beta chains from the same sample are listed, as sequenced in a study of blood T cell repertoires in COVID-19. The assay was immunoSEQ multiplex PCR, and TCRdb's table has in-frame clones only and misses some. Of around 70,000 clones in the sample, roughly 70% were seen once. Sample: peripheral blood. Receptor source: a man aged 65 to 79 with acute or convalescent COVID-19.

This sequence joins TRBV28 and TRBJ1-6; tentatively, D is TRBD1 (5 bases). In germline, CDR1 is MDHEN, CDR2 SYDVKM. The ends were cut back, 6 bases at V and 7 bases at J, with 13 bases in the middle. CDR3 size: 14 residues. The CDR3 sequence is CASSLSQGNSPLHF. The CDR3 coding sequence is TGTGCCAGCAGCCTTAGCCAGGGAAATTCACCCCTCCACTTT.

V gene TRBV18 combines with J gene TRBJ1-3, with 10 bases matching TRBD1. The V segment lost 5 bases and the J segment 0 bases; nucleotides outside the gene matches: 4. The CDR3 is 16 amino acids. The germline gives CDR1 KGHSH, CDR2 LQKENI. CDR3 residues: CASSTGTGASGNTIYF. CDR3 DNA sequence: TGTGCCAGCTCAACTGGGACAGGGGCCTCTGGAAACACCATATATTTT.

The chain links TRBV28 to TRBJ2-2; TRBD2 agrees at 11 bases. Trimming took 3 bases from V and 2 from J; bases not matched to a gene: 8. The CDR3 runs 18 residues. The germline V gene encodes CDR1 MDHEN and CDR2 SYDVKM. The CDR3 region is CASSLYLTSGGNTGELFF. CDR3 in DNA: TGTGCCAGCAGTTTGTACCTAACTAGCGGGGGAAACACCGGGGAGCTGTTTTTT.

This sequence joins TRBV3-1 (or the pseudogene TRBV3-2) and TRBJ2-1; 7 bases are shared with TRBD1. V trimming: 4 bases; J trimming: 7 bases; junction bases outside the gene matches: 4. The V gene's germline CDR1 is LGHDT and CDR2 YNNKEL (reference sequence). The CDR3 loop spans 13 amino acids. The CDR3 loop reads CASSPGTVNEQFF. DNA of the CDR3: TGTGCCAGCAGCCCTGGGACAGTAAATGAGCAGTTCTTC.

The V and J genes are TRBV20-1 and TRBJ2-1; no firm D call. V gave up 2 bases and J gave up 10 bases, with 6 bases separating them. Germline CDR1 DFQATT, CDR2 SNEGSKA (reference sequence). This CDR3 region has 10 residues. Here the CDR3 reads CSARSREQFF. The CDR3 coding sequence is TGCAGTGCTAGATCCAGAGAGCAGTTCTTC.

The chain couples TRBV19 to TRBJ2-7; TRBD1 aligns across 10 bases. Germline V gene lookup returns CDR1 LNHDA and CDR2 SQIVND (reference sequence). The V segment lost 5 bases and the J segment 1 base; nucleotides outside the gene matches: 5. The CDR3 runs to 15 residues. The CDR3 sequence is CASSPEGQGSYEQYF. For the CDR3, the DNA is TGTGCCAGTAGTCCCGAGGGACAGGGGTCCTACGAGCAGTACTTC.